These T cell receptor beta chains were read from a single sample in a study of blood T cell repertoires in COVID-19. Profiled with immunoSEQ multiplex PCR; TCRdb holds only in-frame clones, not every one. The repertoire holds fewer than 110,000 clones, with roughly 82% as singletons. Input material: peripheral blood. The receptors were sampled from a human donor in a cohort sampled during active COVID-19. Both conserved end residues are part of each CDR3. D genes are given only for firm matches. Clone size is given for some rows only: seen once, a few or many times, or a class if the clone is expanded.

CDR3 | DNA | V | D | J | size
CASFRGQLNSPLHF | TGTGCCAGTTTCCGGGGACAGCTTAATTCACCCCTCCACTTT | TRBV27 | TRBD1 | TRBJ1-6 | once
CASSSWTSGGRQTQYF | TGTGCCAGCAGCTCCTGGACTAGCGGGGGTAGACAGACCCAGTACTTC | TRBV5-4 | TRBD2 | TRBJ2-5 | NA
CASSIPAGNEQYF | TGTGCCAGTAGTATCCCCGCGGGGAACGAGCAGTACTTC | TRBV19 | NA | TRBJ2-7 | NA
CASNRGGQILYGYTF | TGTGCCAGCAATCGGGGGGGACAAATCCTCTATGGCTACACCTTC | TRBV2 | NA | TRBJ1-2 | NA
CSASDGASHF | TGCAGTGCTAGTGATGGGGCGAGTCACTTC | TRBV20-1 | NA | TRBJ2-5 | NA
CASSPGTDYGYTF | TGTGCCAGCTCACCAGGGACAGACTATGGCTACACCTTC | TRBV18 | TRBD1 | TRBJ1-2 | few
CASNPQGMTEAFF | TGTGCCAGCAACCCTCAGGGGATGACTGAAGCTTTCTTT | TRBV6-5 | NA | TRBJ1-1 | NA
CASSSRGGINEQFF | TGTGCCAGCAGCTCCCGGGGGGGTATAAATGAGCAGTTCTTC | TRBV7-2 | TRBD2 | TRBJ2-1 | NA
CASSPDPGLRKLFF | TGTGCCAGTAGTCCGGACCCAGGGCTCCGAAAACTGTTTTTT | TRBV19 | NA | TRBJ1-4 | NA
CASSPGEGPQHF | TGTGCCAGCAGCCCCGGGGAAGGGCCCCAGCATTTT | TRBV5-6 | NA | TRBJ1-5 | NA